Listed below are T cell receptor beta chains from one sample, sequenced in a study of CD8 T cells in Susac syndrome. TCRdb used MiXCR to reprocess the immunoSEQ multiplex PCR reads, holding one entry per CDR3 protein. The table records tens of thousands of distinct CDR3 sequences, approximately 94% of them present only once. Specimen: CD8+ T cells from PBMCs. The receptor set was obtained from a human donor in good health. Each CDR3 is given without its conserved first and last residue.

cdr3_aa	v_call	j_call
GASGGWMVGFPYEQY	TRBV20-1	TRBJ2-7
ASSQDSARAGARGEQF	TRBV14	TRBJ2-1
ASSYRPQGDTDTQY	TRBV6-6	TRBJ2-3
ASRRGPASYEQY	TRBV12-3/TRBV12-4	TRBJ2-7
ASSFMGYEQY	TRBV13	TRBJ2-7
ASSSVVGGRETQY	TRBV7-2	TRBJ2-5
ASSFTESEGNEQF	TRBV13	TRBJ2-1
ASSRIPTGLQETQY	TRBV12-3/TRBV12-4	TRBJ2-5
ASSPPSYNEQF	TRBV27	TRBJ2-1
SARDRDRANTGELF	TRBV20-1	TRBJ2-2
ASSLGQDPETQY	TRBV7-9	TRBJ2-5
ASRKGNSLVYGYT	TRBV2	TRBJ1-2
ASSVGGSGYNEQF	TRBV9	TRBJ2-1
ASSYGDGYT	TRBV6-5	TRBJ1-2